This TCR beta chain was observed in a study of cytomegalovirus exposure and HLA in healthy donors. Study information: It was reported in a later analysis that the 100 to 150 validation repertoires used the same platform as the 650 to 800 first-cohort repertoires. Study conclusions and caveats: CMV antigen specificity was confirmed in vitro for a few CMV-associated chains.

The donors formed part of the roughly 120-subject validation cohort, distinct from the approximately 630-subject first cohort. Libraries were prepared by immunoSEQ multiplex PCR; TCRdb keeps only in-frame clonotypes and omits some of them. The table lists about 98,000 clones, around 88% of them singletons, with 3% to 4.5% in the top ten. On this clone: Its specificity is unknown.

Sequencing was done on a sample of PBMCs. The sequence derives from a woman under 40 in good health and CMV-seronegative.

The CDR3 region has the DNA TGTGCCAGTTGGGACAGGGGGCCTCTTACCTCCTATAATTCACCCCTCCACTTT. Translated: CASWDRGPLTSYNSPLHF. V usage is TRBV2 and J usage is TRBJ1-6; 12 bases are a match to TRBD1. CDR3 length equals 18 residues. Germline CDR1 SNHLY, CDR2 FYNNEI. Trimming removed 9 bases from V and 0 bases from J; junction bases left unmatched: 9.